Following are 25 T cell receptor beta chains from one sample sequenced in a study of control samples from healthy donors and cancer patients. Data came from immunoSEQ multiplex PCR; TCRdb stores just in-frame clones and leaves some out. Here the sample spans 95,000 to 100,000 clones, approximately 90% being singletons. Sequences were obtained from blood. Receptors were obtained from a young man in good health.

The chain uses TRBV28 and TRBJ1-5; no firm D call. The CDR3 has 12 amino acids. In germline, CDR1 is MDHEN, CDR2 SYDVKM. Trimming removed 4 bases from V and 7 bases from J, with 8 bases in between. This chain's CDR3 is CASSSPPQPQHF. CDR3 in DNA: TGTGCCAGCAGTTCCCCACCCCAGCCCCAGCATTTT.

The chain couples TRBV12-3 or TRBV12-4 to TRBJ2-5, with D unresolved. The CDR3 sequence is 12 residues long. Trimming pared 1 base from V and 5 bases from J, leaving 5 bases between. CDR3 nucleotides: TGTGCCAGCAGTTTAGTGGGCGAGACCCAGTACTTC. This codes for CASSLVGETQYF.

The rearrangement uses TRBV18 and TRBJ1-6; D is unresolved. Germline V gives CDR1 KGHSH, CDR2 LQKENI. V was trimmed by 4 bases and J by 8 bases, leaving 18 bases between them. The CDR3 loop spans 16 amino acids. In DNA form, the CDR3 reads TGTGCCAGCTCACGGCTCCCGACGGCCGCGGATTCACCCCTCCACTTT. It translates to CASSRLPTAADSPLHF.

The chain employs TRBV19 and TRBJ1-4, with D tentatively TRBD1 (6 bases). With 5 bases removed from V and 0 bases from J, the gap between germline ends came to 16 bases. The CDR3 has 17 residues. The germline CDR1 and CDR2 sequences are LNHDA and SQIVND (reference sequence). CDR3 DNA: TGTGCCAGTAGTGCCCGGGACATTGGGGCAACTAATGAAAAACTGTTTTTT. Amino acids: CASSARDIGATNEKLFF.

This clone has only one observation. This sequence joins TRBV7-9 and TRBJ2-5, with D possibly being TRBD1 (7 bases). This CDR3 contains 14 residues. Germline assignment: CDR1 SEHNR and CDR2 FQNEAQ (reference sequence). V was pared by 8 bases and J by 5 bases, with 18 bases between. The CDR3 nucleotides are TGTGCCAGCGAGGAGGGGGCACAGGGTGAGACCCAGTACTTC. Amino acid sequence: CASEEGAQGETQYF.

CDR3 sequence (DNA): TGCGCCAGCAGTGAGTTCAGGGGAAACACTGAAGCTTTCTTT. It specifies CASSEFRGNTEAFF. The chain links TRBV10-1 to TRBJ1-1; weak D call: TRBD1 (6 bases). The CDR3 spans 14 residues. With 1 base removed from V and 2 bases from J, the gap between germline ends came to 8 bases. From germline, CDR1 is WNHNN and CDR2 SYGVQD (reference sequence).

The chain has TRBV29-1 and TRBJ2-2, with 7 bases aligning to TRBD2. The V and J ends lost 6 bases and 4 bases, in that order; junction bases with no gene match: 5. There are 13 residues in the CDR3. Germline CDR1 SQVTM, CDR2 ANQGSEA. CDR3 coding DNA: TGCAGCGTCCAACTAGCGACCACCGGGGAGCTGTTTTTT. It specifies CSVQLATTGELFF.

The rearrangement uses TRBV11-2 and TRBJ2-2; D remains unclear. This CDR3 region has 16 residues. Germline CDR1 SGHAT, CDR2 FQNNGV. V was cut by 5 bases and J by 1 base, with 14 bases left in between. DNA for the CDR3: TGTGCCAGCAGCATAGGCCGGCTGGTGAACACCGGGGAGCTGTTTTTT. Translating it yields CASSIGRLVNTGELFF.

This chain links TRBV11-2 with TRBJ2-2; D gene ambiguous. Germline-derived CDR1 and CDR2 are SGHAT and FQNNGV. This CDR3 contains 13 residues. V was trimmed by 1 base and J by 4 bases, leaving 4 bases between them. The CDR3 coding sequence is TGTGCCAGCAGCTTAGTTTCCACCGGGGAGCTGTTTTTT. Amino acid sequence: CASSLVSTGELFF.

This rearrangement joins TRBV3-1 (or the pseudogene TRBV3-2) to TRBJ2-2; 8 bases fit TRBD2. Germline V CDR1 and CDR2: LGHDT, YNNKEL (reference sequence). CDR3 length: 15 amino acids. After removal of 6 bases from V and 0 bases from J, the junction contained 3 bases not matched to a gene. CDR3 region: CASRQRGSNTGELFF. The CDR3 nucleotides read TGTGCCAGCAGGCAGCGGGGGTCGAACACCGGGGAGCTGTTTTTT.

The chain joins TRBV5-4 to TRBJ2-3; 12 bases line up with TRBD2. The CDR3 covers 16 residues. Germline loops: CDR1 SGHNT, CDR2 YYREEE (reference sequence). Unmatched junction bases numbered 3, after V lost 3 bases and J lost 1 base. This CDR3 reads CASSSLAGGGTDTQYF. In DNA form, the CDR3 reads TGTGCCAGCAGCTCCCTAGCGGGGGGGGGCACAGATACGCAGTATTTT.

The chain joins TRBV27 to TRBJ2-6, with 10 positions matching TRBD1. The CDR3 contains 18 residues. Germline V CDR1 and CDR2: MNHEY, SMNVEV (reference sequence). V shed 2 bases, J shed 0 bases, and the junction held 4 bases outside the gene matches. The CDR3 coding sequence is TGTGCCAGCAGTTTAACGGGACAGGGGTACTCTGGGGCCAACGTCCTGACTTTC. The encoded protein is CASSLTGQGYSGANVLTF.

This clone was observed a few times. Other DNA sequences of this sample code for an identical CDR3. This chain links TRBV28 with TRBJ2-7; no firm D call. CDR1 and CDR2 from the germline V gene are MDHEN and SYDVKM. This CDR3 comprises 11 residues. V was pared by 6 bases and J by 3 bases, with 6 bases between. The CDR3 sequence is CASSLFYEQYF. The DNA of the CDR3 is TGTGCCAGCAGCCTTTTCTACGAGCAGTACTTC.

This clone has more than one count but fewer than ten. J is TRBJ2-7 and V is TRBV7-9, with D perhaps being TRBD1 or TRBD2 (5 bases each). Germline values: CDR1 SEHNR, CDR2 FQNEAQ (reference sequence). The ends were cut back, 5 bases at V and 2 bases at J, with 16 bases in the middle. The CDR3 is made up of 15 amino acids. The DNA for the CDR3 is TGTGCCAGCAGCCCAGCGGACCGGGGCGCCTACGAGCAGTACTTC. It specifies CASSPADRGAYEQYF. Full variable domain (outside the CDR3, taken from reference TRBV7-9 and TRBJ2-7): DTGVSQNPRHKITKRGQNVTFRCDPISEHNRLYWYRQTLGQGPEFLTYFQNEAQLEKSRLLSDRFSAERPKGSFSTLEIQRTEQGDSAMYLCASSPADRGAYEQYFGPGTRLTVT.

The J gene is TRBJ2-2, the V gene TRBV7-3, with 8 bases identical to TRBD2. V was clipped by 5 bases and J by 9 bases; unmatched bases: 8. The CDR3 totals 14 residues. Per germline, CDR1 SGHTA and CDR2 FQGTGA. The CDR3 region is CASSPPGGDRELFF. The CDR3 DNA reads as TGTGCCAGCAGCCCGCCGGGGGGGGACCGGGAGCTGTTTTTT.

The V gene is TRBV19, the J gene TRBJ2-1; 8 bases agree with TRBD2. This CDR3 region has 13 residues. The germline CDR1 and CDR2 sequences are LNHDA and SQIVND (reference sequence). The J segment lost 7 bases and the V segment lost 4 bases, leaving 3 bases of the junction unmatched. The CDR3 sequence is CASSRGLVNEQFF. CDR3 sequence (DNA): TGTGCCAGTAGTAGGGGACTAGTGAATGAGCAGTTCTTC. The full variable domain, with the rest looked up from reference TRBV19 and TRBJ2-1, is DGGITQSPKYLFRKEGQNVTLSCEQNLNHDAMYWYRQDPGQGLRLIYYSQIVNDFQKGDIAEGYSVSREKKESFPLTVTSAQKNPTAFYLCASSRGLVNEQFFGPGTRLTVL.

This chain links TRBV6-5 with TRBJ1-4; D is unclear. In germline, CDR1 is MNHEY, CDR2 SVGAGI. CDR3 length equals 14 residues. Trimming cost V 11 bases and J 7 bases, with 20 bases left between them. The CDR3 nucleotides read TGTGCCGCGGGGTCGTACGGGCTTGGTGAAAAACTGTTTTTT. It encodes CAAGSYGLGEKLFF.

The chain couples TRBV18 to TRBJ2-1, with D possibly being TRBD1 or TRBD2 (5 bases each). V lost 0 bases, J lost 5 bases, and 11 bases lay in between. Germline CDR1 and CDR2: KGHSH and LQKENI. The CDR3 is made up of 15 amino acids. CDR3 sequence reads: CASSPPGRRNNEQFF. In nucleotides, the CDR3 is TGTGCCAGCTCACCACCGGGACGGAGAAACAATGAGCAGTTCTTC.

V usage is TRBV27 and J usage is TRBJ2-7; a possible D gene is TRBD1 (5 bases). From germline, CDR1 is MNHEY and CDR2 SMNVEV (reference sequence). V lost 4 bases and J 3 bases, leaving 13 bases between the germline ends. The CDR3 is made up of 14 amino acids. DNA of the CDR3: TGTGCCAGCAGTTCCACTCATACAGGCTACGAGCAGTACTTC. Translated, it gives CASSSTHTGYEQYF.

This clone occurred once. The chain employs TRBV30 and TRBJ1-4; D remains unclear. The CDR3 is made up of 13 amino acids. Germline V gene data show CDR1 as GTSNPN and CDR2 as SVGIG (reference sequence). Trimming took off 2 bases at V and 8 bases at J, with 12 bases between the two ends. CDR3 coding DNA: TGTGCCTGGAGTTCCCACAGTGAAGAAAAACTGTTTTTT. Its protein is CAWSSHSEEKLFF.

CDR3 coding DNA: TGTGCCAGCAGCGTAGACGCCGGACTAGTTTCTACGCAGTATTTT. Its translation: CASSVDAGLVSTQYF. This chain uses TRBV9 with TRBJ2-3; 7 bases match TRBD2. V lost 0 bases to trimming and J lost 8 bases; unmatched junction nucleotides: 9. The CDR3 contains 15 residues. In germline, CDR1 is SGDLS, CDR2 YYNGEE. The whole variable domain, filled in from reference TRBV9 and TRBJ2-3, reads DSGVTQTPKHLITATGQRVTLRCSPRSGDLSVYWYQQSLDQGLQFLIQYYNGEERAKGNILERFSAQQFPDLHSELNLSSLELGDSALYFCASSVDAGLVSTQYFGPGTRLTVL.

This sequence joins TRBV6-5 and TRBJ1-1; D gene unclear. This CDR3 region has 14 residues. V shed 3 bases and J shed 1 base, with 9 bases lying between them. The germline V gene encodes CDR1 MNHEY and CDR2 SVGAGI. DNA for the CDR3: TGTGCCAGCAGTTATGGACGGTGGAACACTGAAGCTTTCTTT. It yields the protein CASSYGRWNTEAFF.

The chain is built from TRBV13 and TRBJ2-7, with a weak D call TRBD2 (6 bases). Germline V lookup: CDR1 PRHDT, CDR2 FYEKMQ (reference sequence). The CDR3 is 15 amino acids. V shed 5 bases and J shed 5 bases, with 19 bases lying between them. DNA of the CDR3: TGTGCCAGCAGCCCCCGGGGCTCAGGGAGGAACGAGCAGTACTTC. Encoded protein: CASSPRGSGRNEQYF.

This clone appeared once. The chain joins TRBV5-5 to TRBJ2-2; possibly TRBD2 for D (5 bases). CDR3 length: 13 amino acids. The V end lost 2 bases, the J end lost 6 bases, and 8 bases lay between the germline ends. The germline V gene has CDR1 SGHKS and CDR2 YYEKEE (reference sequence). The CDR3, as DNA: TGTGCCAGCAGCTTAACACTAGCCGGGGAGCTGTTTTTT. Translating it yields CASSLTLAGELFF.

This clone was counted once. The chain couples TRBV5-1 to TRBJ1-6; perhaps TRBD1 as D (5 bases). CDR3 length: 13 residues. Germline-derived CDR1 and CDR2 are SGHRS and YFSETQ. Deletions cut 3 bases from V and 12 bases from J, with 13 bases between. The CDR3 here is CASSSGTVGPLHF. The CDR3 nucleotides read TGCGCCAGCAGCTCGGGGACCGTGGGACCCCTCCACTTT.